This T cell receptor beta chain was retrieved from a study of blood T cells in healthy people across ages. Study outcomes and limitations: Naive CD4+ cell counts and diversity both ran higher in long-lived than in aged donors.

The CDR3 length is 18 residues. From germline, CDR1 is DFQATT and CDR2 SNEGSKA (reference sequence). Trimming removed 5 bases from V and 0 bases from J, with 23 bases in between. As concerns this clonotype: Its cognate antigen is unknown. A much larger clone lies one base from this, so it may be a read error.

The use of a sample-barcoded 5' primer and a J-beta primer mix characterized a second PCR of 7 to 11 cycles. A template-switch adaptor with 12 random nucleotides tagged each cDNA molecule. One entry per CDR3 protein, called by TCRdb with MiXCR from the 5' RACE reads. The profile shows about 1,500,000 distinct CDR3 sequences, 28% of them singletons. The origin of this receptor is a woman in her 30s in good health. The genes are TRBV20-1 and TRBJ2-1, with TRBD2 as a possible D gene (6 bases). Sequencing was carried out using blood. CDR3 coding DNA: TGCAGTGCTGCCCCCTCGGGTGGCGGGACCGGCTCCTACAATGAGCAGTTCTTC. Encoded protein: CSAAPSGGGTGSYNEQFF.